A single sample is the source of the 27 T cell receptor beta chains below, sequenced in a study of blood T cell repertoires in COVID-19. Repertoires were generated with immunoSEQ multiplex PCR, while TCRdb's copy carries only in-frame clones and drops some. The table records 60,000 or so clones, over 70% of them present only once. The source material was peripheral blood. These receptors all come from a human donor in a cohort sampled during active COVID-19.

V usage is TRBV7-6 and J usage is TRBJ2-3; D not resolved. The germline V and J ends were trimmed by 6 bases and 0 bases, with 4 bases remaining between them. The V gene's germline CDR1 is SGHVS and CDR2 FNYEAQ. CDR3 length equals 12 residues. The CDR3 DNA sequence: TGTGCCAGCAGGGCTAGCACAGATACGCAGTATTTT. This codes for CASRASTDTQYF.

The chain joins TRBV2 to TRBJ2-6; D gene uncertain. The V end lost 4 bases, the J end lost 2 bases, and 12 bases lay between the germline ends. The CDR3 consists of 16 residues. Germline lookup yields CDR1 SNHLY and CDR2 FYNNEI. CDR3 in amino acids: CASSAQKVPGANVLTF. The CDR3 DNA follows: TGTGCCAGCAGTGCTCAGAAAGTACCTGGGGCCAACGTCCTGACTTTC.

The V call is TRBV5-1, the J call TRBJ1-2; D might be TRBD1 (5 bases). This CDR3 is built from 14 residues. Trimming pared 0 bases from V and 8 bases from J, leaving 14 bases between. Germline CDR1 SGHRS, CDR2 YFSETQ. CDR3 residues: CASSLAAGPQGYTF. DNA of the CDR3: TGCGCCAGCAGCTTGGCCGCGGGGCCACAGGGCTACACCTTC.

This clone showed up just once. This chain connects TRBV18 to TRBJ2-7, with D uncertain. Germline V gene data show CDR1 as KGHSH and CDR2 as LQKENI. This CDR3 comprises 14 residues. V was pared by 0 bases and J by 2 bases, with 8 bases between. CDR3 sequence: CASSPPSETYEQYF. In DNA, the CDR3 is TGTGCCAGCTCACCACCTTCCGAGACCTACGAGCAGTACTTC.

The rearrangement links TRBV5-1 to TRBJ2-7, with 9 bases lining up with TRBD2. The CDR3 loop spans 14 amino acids. Per the germline V gene, CDR1 is SGHRS and CDR2 is YFSETQ. The V segment lost 2 bases and the J segment 2 bases; nucleotides outside the gene matches: 2. CDR3 DNA sequence: TGCGCCAGCAGCTTAGAGCGGGAGGCCTACGAGCAGTACTTC. Translated, it gives CASSLEREAYEQYF.

This chain connects TRBV6-6 to TRBJ2-1; 7 positions match TRBD2. Germline-derived CDR1 and CDR2 are MNHNY and SVGAGI (reference sequence). The CDR3 is 15 amino acids. J gave up 7 bases and V 7 bases, and 13 bases lay outside the gene matches. The CDR3 DNA sequence: TGTGCCAGCACCCAGACCGGGGGGAGTCGGAATGAGCAGTTCTTC. Amino acids: CASTQTGGSRNEQFF.

The chain recombines TRBV11-2 with TRBJ2-3; D ambiguous. V gave up 3 bases and J gave up 5 bases, with 6 bases separating them. The length of the CDR3 is 12 residues. Per germline, CDR1 SGHAT and CDR2 FQNNGV. Written as DNA, the CDR3 is TGTGCCAGCAGCTTGACGGGAGATACGCAGTATTTT. Translation: CASSLTGDTQYF.

The rearrangement joins TRBV6-1 to TRBJ2-3, with TRBD2 identical over 14 bases. V lost 3 bases, J lost 1 base, and 3 bases stayed unmatched. Germline assignment: CDR1 MNHNS and CDR2 SASEGT. The CDR3 has 17 residues. As DNA, the CDR3 is TGTGCCAGCAGTGACAGACTAGCGGGAGGGGGCACAGATACGCAGTATTTT. As protein: CASSDRLAGGGTDTQYF.

This chain links TRBV19 with TRBJ2-7, with 7 bases fitting TRBD1. CDR1 and CDR2 (germline): LNHDA, SQIVND (reference sequence). This CDR3 region has 15 residues. V shed 3 bases and J 2 bases; nucleotides not matched to a gene: 7. The CDR3 DNA is TGTGCCAGTAGTATCTTACAGGGGATCACCTACGAGCAGTACTTC. Translating it yields CASSILQGITYEQYF.

This clone was recorded a few times. The chain recombines TRBV14 with TRBJ1-1, with D possibly matching TRBD1 (5 bases). CDR3 length: 14 residues. Germline-derived CDR1 and CDR2 are SGHDN and FVKESK. Trimming shortened V by 0 bases and J by 7 bases, and 12 bases separated the two germline ends. CDR3: CASSQEKGRGEAFF. The CDR3 nucleotides read TGTGCCAGCAGCCAAGAAAAGGGGCGCGGTGAAGCTTTCTTT.

The gene calls are TRBV9 and TRBJ2-5, with TRBD1 as a possible D gene (5 bases). This CDR3 has 14 residues. With 0 bases removed from V and 6 bases from J, the gap between germline ends came to 12 bases. CDR1 and CDR2 from the germline V gene are SGDLS and YYNGEE. The CDR3 coding sequence is TGTGCCAGCAGCGTAGAAACAGGTCTACAGACCCAGTACTTC. Translated: CASSVETGLQTQYF.

The genes are TRBV18 and TRBJ1-4; D unclear. Germline values: CDR1 KGHSH, CDR2 LQKENI. The CDR3 consists of 15 residues. V was pared by 3 bases and J by 4 bases, with 12 bases between. CDR3: CASSPTYGINEKLFF. The CDR3 nucleotides are TGTGCCAGCTCACCGACTTACGGGATTAATGAAAAACTGTTTTTT. Full variable domain (outside the CDR3, taken from reference TRBV18 and TRBJ1-4): NAGVMQNPRHLVRRRGQEARLRCSPMKGHSHVYWYRQLPEEGLKFMVYLQKENIIDESGMPKERFSAEFPKEGPSILRIQQVVRGDSAAYFCASSPTYGINEKLFFGSGTQLSVL.

This sequence joins TRBV11-2 and TRBJ1-5; D gene ambiguous. CDR3 size: 15 residues. Trimming pared 0 bases from V and 5 bases from J, leaving 11 bases between. Per the germline V gene, CDR1 is SGHAT and CDR2 is FQNNGV. In DNA, the CDR3 is TGTGCCAGCAGCTTAGACAGATTATCCGATCAGCCCCAGCATTTT. Its protein product is CASSLDRLSDQPQHF.

This sequence joins TRBV20-1 and TRBJ2-7, with 9 bases that match TRBD2. CDR1 and CDR2 from the germline V gene are DFQATT and SNEGSKA (reference sequence). This CDR3 has 13 amino acids. The V segment lost 3 bases and the J segment 4 bases; nucleotides outside the gene matches: 4. The CDR3 sequence is CSASPSGKYEQYF. The DNA of the CDR3 is TGCAGTGCTAGTCCTAGCGGGAAATACGAGCAGTACTTC.

Points on this clone: The sample carries other DNA sequences with the same CDR3. The J gene is TRBJ1-4, the V gene TRBV3-1 (or the pseudogene TRBV3-2), with a possible D match to TRBD1 (6 bases). The length of the CDR3 is 14 residues. Germline V gene sequence: CDR1 LGHDT, CDR2 YNNKEL (reference sequence). Trimming removed 1 base from V and 3 bases from J, with 6 bases in between. The CDR3 DNA reads as TGTGCCAGCAGCCAAGGGACAGCTAATGAAAAACTGTTTTTT. Its protein is CASSQGTANEKLFF.

In this sample, this clone turned up many times. The V call is TRBV28, the J call TRBJ2-1; 15 bases line up with TRBD2. The CDR3 runs 20 residues. With V trimmed by 3 bases and J by 0 bases, 9 bases remained unmatched. Germline V gene lookup returns CDR1 MDHEN and CDR2 SYDVKM. The CDR3 reads CASSFPSGLAGGPSYNEQFF. The CDR3 DNA is TGTGCCAGCAGTTTTCCCTCCGGACTAGCGGGAGGGCCCTCCTACAATGAGCAGTTCTTC.

This clone appeared a few times. The chain employs TRBV7-9 and TRBJ2-7; D is unclear. V dropped 2 bases and J dropped 0 bases, with 17 bases sitting between them. Germline V lookup: CDR1 SEHNR, CDR2 FQNEAQ (reference sequence). CDR3 length equals 17 residues. The CDR3 protein is CASSLPPGRSGSYEQYF. The CDR3 nucleotides are TGTGCCAGCAGCTTACCCCCCGGCAGGTCAGGCTCCTACGAGCAGTACTTC. Together with reference TRBV7-9 and TRBJ2-7, the CDR3 gives the full variable domain: DTGVSQNPRHKITKRGQNVTFRCDPISEHNRLYWYRQTLGQGPEFLTYFQNEAQLEKSRLLSDRFSAERPKGSFSTLEIQRTEQGDSAMYLCASSLPPGRSGSYEQYFGPGTRLTVT.

The V and J genes are TRBV6-5 and TRBJ1-6; 7 bases agree with TRBD1. Germline CDR1 MNHEY, CDR2 SVGAGI. The CDR3 is made up of 14 amino acids. Unmatched junction bases numbered 9, after V lost 6 bases and J lost 10 bases. The CDR3 loop is CASSQTGTGSPLHF. CDR3 coding DNA: TGTGCCAGCAGCCAGACAGGGACGGGATCACCCCTCCACTTT.

The rearrangement joins TRBV4-3 to TRBJ1-4; 11 bases fit TRBD1. The CDR3 has 16 residues. Germline V gives CDR1 LGHNA, CDR2 YSLEER. Trimming took 0 bases from V and 7 from J; bases not matched to a gene: 4. The CDR3 spells CASSQDWGQGVEKLFF. The CDR3 nucleotides read TGCGCCAGCAGCCAAGATTGGGGACAGGGGGTTGAAAAACTGTTTTTT.

The chain uses TRBV28 and TRBJ2-7, with TRBD2 identical over 10 bases. CDR1 and CDR2 (germline): MDHEN, SYDVKM. V lost 4 bases, J lost 6 bases, and 12 bases stayed unmatched. This CDR3 spans 16 amino acids. CDR3 in amino acids: CASSSTWEREGREQYF. The CDR3 DNA is TGTGCCAGCAGTTCGACCTGGGAGCGGGAGGGCCGCGAGCAGTACTTC.

V usage is TRBV4-1 and J usage is TRBJ1-1; D is perhaps TRBD1 (5 bases). V lost 1 base and J 0 bases, leaving 6 bases between the germline ends. Germline CDR1 and CDR2: MGHRA and YSYEKL. The CDR3 has 14 amino acids. The CDR3 is CASSQGTLNTEAFF. In nucleotides, the CDR3 is TGCGCCAGCAGCCAAGGGACACTGAACACTGAAGCTTTCTTT.

V usage is TRBV6-6 and J usage is TRBJ1-2; the D is unclear. This CDR3 has 15 residues. Germline V gene sequence: CDR1 MNHNY, CDR2 SVGAGI (reference sequence). With 3 bases removed from V and 0 bases from J, the gap between germline ends came to 11 bases. CDR3 DNA: TGTGCCAGCAGTTATGGGCTGGATTCTAACTATGGCTACACCTTC. Amino acids: CASSYGLDSNYGYTF.

This chain links TRBV7-2 with TRBJ2-7; 8 positions match TRBD1. Trimming removed 8 bases from V and 5 bases from J; junction bases left unmatched: 11. This CDR3 is 14 amino acids long. Germline-derived CDR1 and CDR2 are SGHTA and FQGNSA. The CDR3 region is CASVLQAGGNEQYF. The CDR3 bases are TGTGCCAGCGTTCTACAGGCAGGGGGCAACGAGCAGTACTTC.

The chain recombines TRBV30 with TRBJ1-2; D perhaps matches TRBD1 (5 bases). V lost 2 bases and J 8 bases, leaving 9 bases between the germline ends. The CDR3 is 11 residues long. Germline-derived CDR1 and CDR2 are GTSNPN and SVGIG (reference sequence). DNA for the CDR3: TGTGCCTGGAGTTCGGGGGACGGCTACACCTTC. It is translated as CAWSSGDGYTF.

The chain links TRBV10-1 to TRBJ1-3; 7 bases map to TRBD1. Germline CDR1 is WNHNN and CDR2 is SYGVQD (reference sequence). The V segment lost 4 bases and the J segment 1 base; nucleotides outside the gene matches: 7. The CDR3 loop spans 16 amino acids. DNA for the CDR3: TGCGCCAGCAGTGTTCGGGACAGTTCTTCTGGAAACACCATATATTTT. Its protein is CASSVRDSSSGNTIYF.

The rearrangement links TRBV24-1 to TRBJ2-7; 7 bases agree with TRBD2. This CDR3 contains 13 residues. V lost 9 bases and J lost 4; bases outside the gene matches: 8. CDR1 and CDR2 from the germline V gene are KGHDR and SFDVKD. The CDR3, as DNA: TGTGCCACCCGTGGGGGGGAGGGGTACGAGCAGTACTTC. This codes for CATRGGEGYEQYF.

CDR3 sequence: CASSQNRGTNEKLFF. The CDR3 bases are TGTGCCAGCAGTCAGAACAGGGGTACTAATGAAAAACTGTTTTTT. The J gene is TRBJ1-4, the V gene TRBV27; 7 positions agree with TRBD1. Germline values: CDR1 MNHEY, CDR2 SMNVEV (reference sequence). The length of the CDR3 is 15 residues. After removal of 5 bases from V and 2 bases from J, the junction contained 5 bases not matched to a gene.